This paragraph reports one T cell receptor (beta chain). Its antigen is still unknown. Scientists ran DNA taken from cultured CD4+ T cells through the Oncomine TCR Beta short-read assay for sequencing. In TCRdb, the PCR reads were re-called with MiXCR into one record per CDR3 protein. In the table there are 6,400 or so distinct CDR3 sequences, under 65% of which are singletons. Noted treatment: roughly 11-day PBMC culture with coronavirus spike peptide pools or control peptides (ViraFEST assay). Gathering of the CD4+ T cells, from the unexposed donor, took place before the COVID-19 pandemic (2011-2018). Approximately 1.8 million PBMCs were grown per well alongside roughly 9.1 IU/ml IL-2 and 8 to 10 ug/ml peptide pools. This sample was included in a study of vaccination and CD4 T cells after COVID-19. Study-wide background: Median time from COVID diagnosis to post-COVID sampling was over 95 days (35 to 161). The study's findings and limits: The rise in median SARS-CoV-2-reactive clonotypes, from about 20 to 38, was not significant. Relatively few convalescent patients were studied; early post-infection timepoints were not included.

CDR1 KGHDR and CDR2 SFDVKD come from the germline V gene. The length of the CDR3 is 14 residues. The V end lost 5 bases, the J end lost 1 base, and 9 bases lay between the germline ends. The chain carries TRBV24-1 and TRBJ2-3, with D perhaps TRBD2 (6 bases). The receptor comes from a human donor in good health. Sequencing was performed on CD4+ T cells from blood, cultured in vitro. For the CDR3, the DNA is TGTGCCACCAGTGGAGTAGCGGGCACAGATACGCAGTATTTT. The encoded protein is CATSGVAGTDTQYF.